A single sample gave rise to the 10 T cell receptor beta chains below, sequenced in a study of CXCR3-negative and CXCR3-positive naive CD8 T cells. Through 5' RACE with UMI labels, the TRB cDNA libraries were prepared. Reprocessing the 5' RACE reads, TCRdb reports a single entry for every CDR3 protein and omits DNA. The repertoire table contains 45,000 to 65,000 distinct CDR3 sequences. Source material: naive CXCR3- CD8+ T cells from blood. Documented subset: CD45RO-CCR7+CD27+CD95- naive CD8+ T cells lacking CXCR3 (TNR3-). Source of these receptors: a human donor in good health. Some clones in this sample may be carry-over from other donors' samples.

This rearrangement joins TRBV29-1 to TRBJ2-7; checking the TCRdb D call of TRBD1 is not possible without DNA. The germline V gene encodes CDR1 SQVTM and CDR2 ANQGSEA. CDR3 size: 14 residues. This chain's CDR3 is CSVEDGRVSYEQYF.

The chain carries TRBV20-1 and TRBJ2-7; as DNA is missing, the TRBD2 call by TCRdb cannot be tested. The CDR3 totals 13 residues. Germline V gives CDR1 DFQATT, CDR2 SNEGSKA (reference sequence). CDR3 in amino acids: CSARTSDTYEQYF.

The J gene is TRBJ2-1, the V gene TRBV7-9; there is no DNA to check the TCRdb D call of TRBD1. Germline assignment: CDR1 SEHNR and CDR2 FQNEAQ (reference sequence). This CDR3 is 16 amino acids long. The chain's CDR3 is CASSSPSGADYNEQFF. The complete variable domain, with remaining parts taken from reference TRBV7-9 and TRBJ2-1, reads DTGVSQNPRHKITKRGQNVTFRCDPISEHNRLYWYRQTLGQGPEFLTYFQNEAQLEKSRLLSDRFSAERPKGSFSTLEIQRTEQGDSAMYLCASSSPSGADYNEQFFGPGTRLTVL.

The J gene is TRBJ2-7, the V gene TRBV27; the D call of TRBD1 rests on TCRdb alone, since no DNA is present to check it. The CDR3 loop spans 13 amino acids. Germline CDR1 and CDR2: MNHEY and SMNVEV (reference sequence). The CDR3 here is CASSFRGTYEQYF.

J is TRBJ2-3 and V is TRBV4-1; the D call from TCRdb, TRBD2, cannot be confirmed without DNA. This CDR3 has 17 amino acids. CDR1 and CDR2 from the germline V gene are MGHRA and YSYEKL. Here the CDR3 reads CASSQEGLAAPTDTQYF.

This chain connects TRBV9 to TRBJ1-1; TCRdb returns TRBD1, unconfirmable since there is no DNA. Germline assignment: CDR1 SGDLS and CDR2 YYNGEE. The CDR3 length is 13 residues. The CDR3 is CASSVTGGVEAFF.

This chain connects TRBV28 to TRBJ2-7. This CDR3 comprises 14 residues. From germline, CDR1 is MDHEN and CDR2 SYDVKM. CDR3: CASSETGSSYEQYF.

The V and J genes are TRBV3-1 and TRBJ2-5. CDR1 and CDR2 from the germline V gene are LGHDT and YNNKEL (reference sequence). This CDR3 has 16 amino acids. The CDR3 sequence: CASSPKRGAKQETQYF.

The rearrangement joins TRBV6-5 to TRBJ2-2. The germline gives CDR1 MNHEY, CDR2 SVGAGI. The CDR3 length is 13 residues. The CDR3 protein is CASSHMETGELFF.

V usage is TRBV29-1 and J usage is TRBJ2-1. The germline CDR1 and CDR2 sequences are SQVTM and ANQGSEA. The length of the CDR3 is 14 residues. This CDR3 is CSVIPGGSYNEQFF.